Below are 16 T cell receptor beta chains sequenced from a single sample in a study of cytomegalovirus exposure and HLA in healthy donors listed by TCRdb under 2017. The receptor library was made with the immunoSEQ multiplex PCR assay. Here the immuneACCESS table is served through TCRdb, limited to in-frame sequences with V and J called. Missing clones are a known gap in these copies; in checked studies unresolved V genes cover under half, and the rest lacks a known reason. In this sample the table shows 250,000 to 400,000 clones, approximately 85% of which occur a single time. The ten largest clones capture more than 0.95% of the sample. The source material was PBMCs. The receptors originated from a man under 40 in good health and CMV-seronegative.

This rearrangement joins TRBV6-1 to TRBJ1-2; D gene ambiguous. V dropped 5 bases and J dropped 0 bases, with 13 bases sitting between them. Germline V lookup: CDR1 MNHNS, CDR2 SASEGT. The CDR3 loop spans 15 amino acids. Written as DNA, the CDR3 is TGTGCCAGCAGTTCCGAAGCCCTCGCTAACTATGGCTACACCTTC. It yields the protein CASSSEALANYGYTF.

This chain joins TRBV5-4 and TRBJ2-3; no firm D call. CDR1 and CDR2 (germline): SGHNT, YYREEE (reference sequence). V lost 0 bases and J lost 4, with 9 bases in between. The CDR3 totals 14 residues. In nucleotides, the CDR3 is TGTGCCAGCAGCTTGGGAGTGGGCGCAGATACGCAGTATTTT. This translates into CASSLGVGADTQYF.

V usage is TRBV5-4 and J usage is TRBJ2-5; 9 bases line up with TRBD2. Unmatched junction bases numbered 9, after V lost 5 bases and J lost 4 bases. This CDR3 is 15 amino acids long. Germline-derived CDR1 and CDR2 are SGHNT and YYREEE (reference sequence). The CDR3 region is CASSPLGTSPETQYF. In DNA form, the CDR3 reads TGTGCCAGCAGTCCCCTGGGGACTAGCCCAGAGACCCAGTACTTC.

This chain uses TRBV5-1 with TRBJ2-3, with 7 bases identical to TRBD1. This CDR3 contains 15 residues. V gave up 4 bases and J gave up 3 bases; unmatched junction bases: 8. CDR1 and CDR2 from the germline V gene are SGHRS and YFSETQ. CDR3 region: CASSNTGVGTDTQYF. Here the CDR3 DNA reads TGCGCCAGCAGCAATACAGGGGTAGGGACAGATACGCAGTATTTT.

The chain is built from TRBV7-6 and TRBJ1-1, with unresolved D. The CDR3 sequence is 15 residues long. Trimming stripped 2 bases from V and 6 bases from J, with 16 bases between. The germline V gene has CDR1 SGHVS and CDR2 FNYEAQ. CDR3 in amino acids: CASSLSLGSFPEAFF. The CDR3 DNA follows: TGTGCCAGCAGCTTATCTCTCGGTAGCTTTCCTGAAGCTTTCTTT.

CDR3 nucleotide sequence: TGTGCCAGCAAATCCGGGACAATCAATCAGCCCCAGCATTTT. As protein: CASKSGTINQPQHF. The J gene is TRBJ1-5, the V gene TRBV6-6, with D possibly matching TRBD1 (6 bases). This CDR3 is built from 14 residues. Germline V gives CDR1 MNHNY, CDR2 SVGAGI (reference sequence). Trimming removed 7 bases from V and 3 bases from J, with 13 bases in between.

The chain has TRBV6-5 and TRBJ1-4; maybe TRBD1 (5 bases). Germline assignment: CDR1 MNHEY and CDR2 SVGAGI. The V end lost 0 bases, the J end lost 2 bases, and 10 bases lay between the germline ends. The CDR3 contains 16 residues. The CDR3, as DNA: TGTGCCAGCAGTTACTCGAGCGGGGGGACTAATGAAAAACTGTTTTTT. Translation: CASSYSSGGTNEKLFF.

This chain connects TRBV27 to TRBJ2-7, with D possibly being TRBD2 (5 bases). The CDR3 sequence is 16 residues long. Germline lookup yields CDR1 MNHEY and CDR2 SMNVEV (reference sequence). V dropped 5 bases and J dropped 2 bases, with 19 bases sitting between them. CDR3 sequence reads: CASSLRYLGVPYEQYF. The CDR3 bases are TGTGCCAGCAGTCTAAGGTACCTCGGGGTTCCCTACGAGCAGTACTTC.

This clone has just one count. The chain recombines TRBV14 with TRBJ2-7, with D possibly being TRBD1 (6 bases). The CDR3 consists of 13 residues. The ends were cut back, 5 bases at V and 3 bases at J, with 11 bases in the middle. Germline V CDR1 and CDR2: SGHDN, FVKESK. The CDR3 bases are TGTGCCAGCAGCGATCACAGGGTCTACGAGCAGTACTTC. As protein: CASSDHRVYEQYF. Full variable domain (rest looked up from reference TRBV14 and TRBJ2-7): EAGVTQFPSHSVIEKGQTVTLRCDPISGHDNLYWYRRVMGKEIKFLLHFVKESKQDESGMPNNRFLAERTGGTYSTLKVQPAELEDSGVYFCASSDHRVYEQYFGPGTRLTVT.

This clone was found a few times. V is TRBV5-4 and J is TRBJ1-2; D unclear. V lost 4 bases and J 4 bases, leaving 14 bases between the germline ends. The CDR3 sequence is 14 residues long. Germline CDR1 reads SGHNT; CDR2 reads YYREEE (reference sequence). This CDR3 reads CASSAGGTLYGYTF. Here the CDR3 DNA reads TGTGCCAGCAGCGCCGGTGGTACTCTCTATGGCTACACCTTC.

The CDR3 nucleotides read TGTGCCAGCAGATTGTCGGACAGGGGCTATGGCTACACCTTC. Translation: CASRLSDRGYGYTF. The rearrangement uses TRBV7-9 and TRBJ1-2, with 9 bases that match TRBD1. Germline trimming cut 6 bases from V and 4 bases from J; bases unmatched to any gene: 6. Germline V gene sequence: CDR1 SEHNR, CDR2 FQNEAQ (reference sequence). This CDR3 is built from 14 residues.

This chain connects TRBV18 to TRBJ1-5; 8 nucleotides agree with TRBD1. The CDR3 extends over 16 amino acids. V lost 2 bases to trimming and J lost 4 bases; unmatched junction nucleotides: 7. Germline CDR1 is KGHSH and CDR2 is LQKENI. CDR3 protein: CASSPSTGALNQPQHF. The CDR3 region has the DNA TGTGCCAGCTCACCATCGACAGGGGCCCTAAATCAGCCCCAGCATTTT.

The chain carries TRBV29-1 and TRBJ1-2, with D maybe TRBD1 (6 bases). The V end lost 4 bases, the J end lost 4 bases, and 19 bases lay between the germline ends. The CDR3 loop spans 15 amino acids. Germline V gene lookup returns CDR1 SQVTM and CDR2 ANQGSEA. CDR3 sequence (DNA): TGCAGCGTTGCTGGAACCGGGGGGCGACTCTATGGCTACACCTTC. Residues: CSVAGTGGRLYGYTF.

The chain recombines TRBV25-1 with TRBJ1-1; D not certain. CDR3 length: 14 residues. Trimming shortened V by 7 bases and J by 0 bases, and 12 bases separated the two germline ends. Germline loops: CDR1 MGHDK, CDR2 SYGVNS. The CDR3 bases are TGTGCCAGCAAATCGAGGGCTTTGAACACTGAAGCTTTCTTT. It is translated as CASKSRALNTEAFF. The variable domain in full, with the rest retrieved from reference TRBV25-1 and TRBJ1-1, is EADIYQTPRYLVIGTGKKITLECSQTMGHDKMYWYQQDPGMELHLIHYSYGVNSTEKGDLSSESTVSRIRTEHFPLTLESARPSHTSQYLCASKSRALNTEAFFGQGTRLTVV.

This rearrangement joins TRBV7-6 to TRBJ2-3; 10 bases match TRBD1. CDR3 length equals 17 residues. Losses at the gene ends were 5 bases for V and 5 bases for J; bases not matched to a gene: 13. Germline CDR1 SGHVS, CDR2 FNYEAQ. In DNA, the CDR3 is TGTGCCAGCAGCCAACCCGGACAGGGGGGCGCAAGAGATACGCAGTATTTT. Its translation: CASSQPGQGGARDTQYF. Full variable domain (remainder filled in from reference TRBV7-6 and TRBJ2-3): GAGVSQSPRYKVTKRGQDVALRCDPISGHVSLYWYRQALGQGPEFLTYFNYEAQQDKSGLPNDRFSAERPEGSISTLTIQRTEQRDSAMYRCASSQPGQGGARDTQYFGPGTRLTVL.

This chain joins TRBV25-1 and TRBJ1-1, with D possibly being TRBD1 (5 bases). V gave up 6 bases and J gave up 4 bases, with 15 bases separating them. This CDR3 is built from 14 residues. Looked up from germline, CDR1 is MGHDK and CDR2 is SYGVNS. The CDR3: CASRSMGGGTEAFF. The CDR3 nucleotides read TGTGCCAGCAGGTCAATGGGGGGGGGCACTGAAGCTTTCTTT.